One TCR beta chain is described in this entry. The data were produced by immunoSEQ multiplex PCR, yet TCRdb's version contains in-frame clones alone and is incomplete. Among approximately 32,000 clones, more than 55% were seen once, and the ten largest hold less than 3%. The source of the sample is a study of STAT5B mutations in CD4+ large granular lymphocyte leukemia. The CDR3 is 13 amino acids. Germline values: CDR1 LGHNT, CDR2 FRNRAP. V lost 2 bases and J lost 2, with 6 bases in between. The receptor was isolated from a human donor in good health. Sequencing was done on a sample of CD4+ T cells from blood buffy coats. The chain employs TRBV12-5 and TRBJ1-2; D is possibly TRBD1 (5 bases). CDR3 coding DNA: TGTGCTAGTGGTTTGCGGGGGAACTATGGCTACACCTTC. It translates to CASGLRGNYGYTF.